This T cell receptor (beta chain) was recovered during a study of identical twins. All of the donors were Caucasians in good health. Findings of the study overall: Clonotypes of the beta chain that were abundant in cord blood carried fewer insertions (memory repertoires showed none). Conclusions leaned on cross-sectional statistical analysis and did not track the same donors over time.

TCRdb analysed the 5' RACE reads with MiXCR anew, one entry per CDR3 protein. The top ten clones hold 7.2% of a sample with about 300,000 distinct CDR3 sequences, about 12% of them seen once. The table lists this clonotype with many counts. Its target is not known. The data also belong to a second study, concerning yellow fever vaccine responses in identical twins.

The sample was CD8+ T cells sorted from blood. The receptor comes from a woman aged 18-29 years in good health.

The chain's CDR3 is CSARDLGPAFLEQYF. In DNA, the CDR3 is TGCAGTGCTAGAGATTTAGGACCCGCCTTCCTCGAGCAGTACTTC. The chain recombines TRBV20-1 with TRBJ2-7; no clear D gene. This CDR3 has 15 amino acids. Trimming took off 0 bases at V and 6 bases at J, with 18 bases between the two ends. The germline CDR1 and CDR2 sequences are DFQATT and SNEGSKA (reference sequence).